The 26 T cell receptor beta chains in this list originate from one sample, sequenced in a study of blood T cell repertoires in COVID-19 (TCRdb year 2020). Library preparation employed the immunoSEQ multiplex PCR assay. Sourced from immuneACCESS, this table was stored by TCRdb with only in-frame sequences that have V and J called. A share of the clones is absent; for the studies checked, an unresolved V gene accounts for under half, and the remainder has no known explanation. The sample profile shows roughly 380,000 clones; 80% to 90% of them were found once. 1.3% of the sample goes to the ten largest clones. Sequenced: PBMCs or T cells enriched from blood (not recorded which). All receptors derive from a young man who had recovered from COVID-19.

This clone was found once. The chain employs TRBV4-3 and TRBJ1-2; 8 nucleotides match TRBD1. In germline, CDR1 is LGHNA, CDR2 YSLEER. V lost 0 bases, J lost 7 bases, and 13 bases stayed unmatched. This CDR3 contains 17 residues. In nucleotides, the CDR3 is TGCGCCAGCAGCCAAGAATGGGGGACAGGAACTAGACTTGGCTACACCTTC. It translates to CASSQEWGTGTRLGYTF.

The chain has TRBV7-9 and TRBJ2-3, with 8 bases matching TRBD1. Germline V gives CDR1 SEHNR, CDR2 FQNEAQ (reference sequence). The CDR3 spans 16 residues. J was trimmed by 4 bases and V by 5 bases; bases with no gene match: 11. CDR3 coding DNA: TGTGCCAGCAGCCTAACTACAGGGGGTGGCGCAGATACGCAGTATTTT. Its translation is CASSLTTGGGADTQYF. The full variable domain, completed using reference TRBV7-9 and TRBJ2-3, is DTGVSQNPRHKITKRGQNVTFRCDPISEHNRLYWYRQTLGQGPEFLTYFQNEAQLEKSRLLSDRFSAERPKGSFSTLEIQRTEQGDSAMYLCASSLTTGGGADTQYFGPGTRLTVL.

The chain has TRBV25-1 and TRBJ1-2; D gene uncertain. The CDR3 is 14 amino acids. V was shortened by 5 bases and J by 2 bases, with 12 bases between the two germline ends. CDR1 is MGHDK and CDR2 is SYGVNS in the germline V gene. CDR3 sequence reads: CASSTPGINYGYTF. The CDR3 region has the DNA TGTGCCAGCAGTACCCCCGGGATCAACTATGGCTACACCTTC.

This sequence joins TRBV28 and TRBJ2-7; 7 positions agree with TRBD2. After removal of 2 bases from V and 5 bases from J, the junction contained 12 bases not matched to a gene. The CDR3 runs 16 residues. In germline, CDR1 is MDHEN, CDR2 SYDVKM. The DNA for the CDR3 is TGTGCCAGCAGTTTAAGCGTCGGGGGGAGTGGGGACGAGCAGTACTTC. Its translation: CASSLSVGGSGDEQYF.

The CDR3 sequence is CALGAGATYEQYF. DNA of the CDR3: TGTGCCCTCGGGGCGGGGGCGACCTACGAGCAGTACTTC. J is TRBJ2-7 and V is TRBV27, with TRBD2 as a possible D gene (7 bases). The CDR3 spans 13 residues. Germline CDR1 is MNHEY and CDR2 is SMNVEV (reference sequence). V gave up 11 bases and J gave up 2 bases, with 16 bases separating them.

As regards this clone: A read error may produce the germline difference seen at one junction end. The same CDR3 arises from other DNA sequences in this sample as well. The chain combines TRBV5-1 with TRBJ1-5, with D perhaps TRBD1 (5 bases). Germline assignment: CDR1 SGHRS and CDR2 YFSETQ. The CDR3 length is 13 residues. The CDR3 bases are TGCGCCAGCAGCTTGCAGGGCAGTCAGCCTCAGCATTTT. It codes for CASSLQGSQPQHF.

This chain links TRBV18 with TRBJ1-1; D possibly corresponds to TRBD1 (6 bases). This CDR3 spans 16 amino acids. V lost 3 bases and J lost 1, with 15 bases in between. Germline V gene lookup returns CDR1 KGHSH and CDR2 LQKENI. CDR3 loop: CASSPSLTGPNTEAFF. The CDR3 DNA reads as TGTGCCAGCTCACCCTCCTTAACAGGGCCGAACACTGAAGCTTTCTTT.

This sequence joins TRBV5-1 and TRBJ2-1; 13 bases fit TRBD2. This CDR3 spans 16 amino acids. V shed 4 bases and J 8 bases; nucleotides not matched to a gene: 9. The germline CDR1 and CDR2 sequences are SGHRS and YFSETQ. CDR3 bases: TGCGCCAGCAGCAGCACCGGGACTAGCGGGGACGATGAGCAGTTCTTC. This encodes CASSSTGTSGDDEQFF.

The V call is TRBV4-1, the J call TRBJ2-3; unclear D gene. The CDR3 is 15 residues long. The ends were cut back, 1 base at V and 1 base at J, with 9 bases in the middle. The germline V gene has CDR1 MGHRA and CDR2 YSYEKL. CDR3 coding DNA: TGCGCCAGCAGCCAAGCGAACTATCGCACAGATACGCAGTATTTT. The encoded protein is CASSQANYRTDTQYF.

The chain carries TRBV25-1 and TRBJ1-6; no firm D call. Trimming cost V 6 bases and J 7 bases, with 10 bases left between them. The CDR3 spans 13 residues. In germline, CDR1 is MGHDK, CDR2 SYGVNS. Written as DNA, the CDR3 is TGTGCCAGCAGGCCTGCACTGAATTCACCCCTCCACTTT. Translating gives CASRPALNSPLHF.

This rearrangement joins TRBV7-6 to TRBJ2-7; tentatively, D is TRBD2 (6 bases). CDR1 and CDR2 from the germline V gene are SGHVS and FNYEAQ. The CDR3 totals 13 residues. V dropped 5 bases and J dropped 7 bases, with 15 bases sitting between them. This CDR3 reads CASSLTEGREQYF. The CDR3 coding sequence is TGTGCCAGCAGCCTGACGGAGGGACGGGAGCAGTACTTC. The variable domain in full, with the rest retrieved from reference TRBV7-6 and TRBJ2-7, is GAGVSQSPRYKVTKRGQDVALRCDPISGHVSLYWYRQALGQGPEFLTYFNYEAQQDKSGLPNDRFSAERPEGSISTLTIQRTEQRDSAMYRCASSLTEGREQYFGPGTRLTVT.

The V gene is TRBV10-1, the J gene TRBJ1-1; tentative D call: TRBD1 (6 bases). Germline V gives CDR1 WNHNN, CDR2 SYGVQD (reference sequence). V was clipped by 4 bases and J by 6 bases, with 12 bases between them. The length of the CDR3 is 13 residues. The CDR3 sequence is CASSGGTLAEAFF. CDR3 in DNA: TGCGCCAGCAGTGGGGGGACATTAGCTGAAGCTTTCTTT.

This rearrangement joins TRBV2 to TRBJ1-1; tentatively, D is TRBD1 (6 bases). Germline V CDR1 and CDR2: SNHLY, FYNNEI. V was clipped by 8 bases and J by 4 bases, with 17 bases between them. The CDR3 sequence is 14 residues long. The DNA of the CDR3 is TGTGCCAGCCTACTATCAGGGGAGGGCACTGAAGCTTTCTTT. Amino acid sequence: CASLLSGEGTEAFF.

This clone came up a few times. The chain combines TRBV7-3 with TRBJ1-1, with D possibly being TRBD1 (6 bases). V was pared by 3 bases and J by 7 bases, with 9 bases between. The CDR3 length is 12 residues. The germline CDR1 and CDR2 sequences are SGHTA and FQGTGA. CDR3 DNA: TGTGCCAGCAGCTTTTACAGGGTTGAAGCTTTCTTT. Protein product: CASSFYRVEAFF.

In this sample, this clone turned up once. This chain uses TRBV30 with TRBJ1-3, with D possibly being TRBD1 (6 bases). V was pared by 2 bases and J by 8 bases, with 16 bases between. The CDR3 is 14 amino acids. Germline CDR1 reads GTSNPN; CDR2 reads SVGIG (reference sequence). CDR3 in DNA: TGTGCCTGGAGTCCTGGACCAAACAGGGACACCATATATTTT. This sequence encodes CAWSPGPNRDTIYF.

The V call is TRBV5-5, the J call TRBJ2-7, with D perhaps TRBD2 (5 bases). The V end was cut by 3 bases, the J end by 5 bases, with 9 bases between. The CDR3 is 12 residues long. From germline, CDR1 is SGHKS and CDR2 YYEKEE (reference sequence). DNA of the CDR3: TGTGCCAGCAGCTGGGTAGCGAACGAGCAGTACTTC. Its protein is CASSWVANEQYF.

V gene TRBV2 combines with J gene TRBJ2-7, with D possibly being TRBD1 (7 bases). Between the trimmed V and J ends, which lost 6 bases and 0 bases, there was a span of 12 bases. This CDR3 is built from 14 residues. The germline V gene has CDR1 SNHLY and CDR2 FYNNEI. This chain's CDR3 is CASRAEGASYEQYF. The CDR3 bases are TGTGCCAGCAGGGCGGAGGGGGCCTCCTACGAGCAGTACTTC.

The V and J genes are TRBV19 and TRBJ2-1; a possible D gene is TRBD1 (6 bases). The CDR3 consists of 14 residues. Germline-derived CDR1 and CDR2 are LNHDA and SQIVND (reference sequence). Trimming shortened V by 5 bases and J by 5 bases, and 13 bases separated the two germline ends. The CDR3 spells CASSPGTLHNEQFF. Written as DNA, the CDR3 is TGTGCCAGTAGTCCCGGGACATTACACAATGAGCAGTTCTTC.

The CDR3 spells CASSPPGLILAFF. CDR3 coding DNA: TGCGCCAGCAGCCCCCCAGGGTTGATTTTGGCTTTCTTT. The chain couples TRBV4-1 to TRBJ1-1; weak D call: TRBD1 (5 bases). Germline CDR1 is MGHRA and CDR2 is YSYEKL. This CDR3 region has 13 residues. The ends were cut back, 4 bases at V and 11 bases at J, with 17 bases in the middle.

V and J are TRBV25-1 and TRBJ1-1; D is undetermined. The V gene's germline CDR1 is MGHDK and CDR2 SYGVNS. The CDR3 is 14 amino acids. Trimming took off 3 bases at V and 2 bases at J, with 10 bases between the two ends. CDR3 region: CASSDPDINTEAFF. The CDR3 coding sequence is TGTGCCAGCAGTGACCCTGACATAAACACTGAAGCTTTCTTT.

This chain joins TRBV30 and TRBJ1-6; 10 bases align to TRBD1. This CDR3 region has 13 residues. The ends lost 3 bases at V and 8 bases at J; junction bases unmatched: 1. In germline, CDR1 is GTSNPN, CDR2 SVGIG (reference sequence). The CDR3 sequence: CAWRGQGDSPLHF. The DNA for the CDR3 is TGTGCCTGGAGAGGACAGGGGGATTCACCCCTCCACTTT.

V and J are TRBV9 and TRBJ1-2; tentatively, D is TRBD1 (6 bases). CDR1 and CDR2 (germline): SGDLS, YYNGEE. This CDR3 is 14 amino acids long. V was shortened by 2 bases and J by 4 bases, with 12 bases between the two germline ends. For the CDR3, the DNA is TGTGCCAGCAGCGTTACAGGGTTGGCCTATGGCTACACCTTC. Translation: CASSVTGLAYGYTF. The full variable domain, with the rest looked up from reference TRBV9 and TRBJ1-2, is DSGVTQTPKHLITATGQRVTLRCSPRSGDLSVYWYQQSLDQGLQFLIQYYNGEERAKGNILERFSAQQFPDLHSELNLSSLELGDSALYFCASSVTGLAYGYTFGSGTRLTVV.

CDR3 nucleotides: TGTGCCAGCAGTTCGGGACAGGGGGCGTATCGGGAGCTGTTTTTT. This codes for CASSSGQGAYRELFF. V is TRBV5-4 and J is TRBJ2-2; TRBD1 matches 12 bases. Germline V gene lookup returns CDR1 SGHNT and CDR2 YYREEE (reference sequence). The CDR3 contains 15 residues. With V trimmed by 5 bases and J by 9 bases, 8 bases remained unmatched.

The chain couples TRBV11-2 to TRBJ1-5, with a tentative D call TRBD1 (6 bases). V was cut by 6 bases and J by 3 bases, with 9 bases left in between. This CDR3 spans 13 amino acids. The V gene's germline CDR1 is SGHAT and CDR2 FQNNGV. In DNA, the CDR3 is TGTGCCAGCAGTAGACAGGCCAATCAGCCCCAGCATTTT. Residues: CASSRQANQPQHF.

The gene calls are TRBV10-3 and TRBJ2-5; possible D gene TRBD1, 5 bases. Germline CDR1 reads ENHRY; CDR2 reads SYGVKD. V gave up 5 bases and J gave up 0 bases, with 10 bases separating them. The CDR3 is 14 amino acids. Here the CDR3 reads CAISLTVNQETQYF. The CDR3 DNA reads TGTGCCATCAGTTTGACAGTAAACCAAGAGACCCAGTACTTC.

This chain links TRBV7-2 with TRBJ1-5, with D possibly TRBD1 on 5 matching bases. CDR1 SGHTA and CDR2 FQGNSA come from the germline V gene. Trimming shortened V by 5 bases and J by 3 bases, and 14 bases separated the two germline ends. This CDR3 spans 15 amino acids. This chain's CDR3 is CASSRGLGPNQPQHF. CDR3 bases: TGTGCCAGCAGCAGGGGACTGGGCCCCAATCAGCCCCAGCATTTT.